The rows below give T cell receptor beta chains drawn from one sample of a study of T-cell reconstitution after alpha-beta-depleted transplantation in children. TCRdb re-analysed the PCR reads in MiXCR, keeping a single row per CDR3 protein. The sample consists of about 310,000 distinct CDR3 sequences, roughly 21% of them appearing once. The sequenced sample was PBMCs, mostly from graft donor cells, obtained 180 days after TCRalphabeta/CD19-depleted stem cell transplant. These receptor sequences come from a male patient younger than 18 who had a stem cell transplant for acute lymphoblastic leukemia, so the T cells may come from the graft donor. CDR3s include the opening cysteine and the closing phenylalanine or tryptophan. D genes are given only for firm matches. Part of the rows lack a size; the others show once, few, many or a class for expanded clones.

CSARDPNAGFRETQYF TGCAGTGCTAGAGATCCCAATGCGGGATTCAGGGAGACCCAGTACTTC NA TRBV20-1 NA 16 TRBJ2-5
CASSSFTGLSSYNEQFF TGTGCCAGCAGCTCCTTTACGGGGCTTAGCTCCTACAATGAGCAGTTCTTC NA TRBV5-6 few 17 TRBJ2-1
CASSQDLGGTEAFF TGTGCCAGCAGCCAAGATCTCGGGGGCACTGAAGCTTTCTTT NA TRBV3-1 few 14 TRBJ1-1
CASSAGRQGLPIQYF TGCGCCAGCAGCGCCGGGAGGCAGGGTCTCCCCATTCAGTACTTC TRBD2 TRBV5-1 NA 15 TRBJ2-4
CASSPYLGTHYGYTF TGTGCCAGCAGTCCTTACCTTGGGACACACTATGGCTACACCTTC NA TRBV6-1 NA 15 TRBJ1-2
CSARVRGSTGELFF TGCAGTGCTAGAGTCCGGGGAAGCACCGGGGAGCTGTTTTTT NA TRBV20-1 few 14 TRBJ2-2
CASTGTRGRPRWGDEQFF TGTGCCAGCACCGGGACAAGGGGGAGGCCAAGGTGGGGCGATGAGCAGTTCTTC NA TRBV27 few 18 TRBJ2-1
CASSQGGLVLDEQYF TGTGCCAGCAGCCAAGGAGGACTAGTGCTCGACGAGCAGTACTTC TRBD2 TRBV3-1 few 15 TRBJ2-7
CASSSLSEAFF TGTGCCAGCAGTTCCCTGTCTGAAGCTTTCTTT NA TRBV12-3/TRBV12-4 NA 11 TRBJ1-1
CASSPLGDPTYAGELFF TGTGCCAGCAGCCCCCTCGGGGACCCCACTTACGCCGGGGAGCTGTTTTTT NA TRBV12-3/TRBV12-4 few 17 TRBJ2-2
CASNLQPYEQYF TGTGCCAGCAACTTACAACCCTACGAGCAGTACTTC NA TRBV7-2 NA 12 TRBJ2-7
CSARDIMGLAVNTGELFF TGCAGTGCTAGAGATATTATGGGACTAGCGGTGAACACCGGGGAGCTGTTTTTT TRBD2 TRBV20-1 medium-sized 18 TRBJ2-2
CASSPGTSRYGQFF TGTGCCAGCAGCCCCGGGACTAGCCGATATGGGCAGTTCTTC TRBD2 TRBV9 NA 14 TRBJ2-1
CSARHSGRSGDTQYF TGCAGTGCTCGCCATAGCGGGAGGAGCGGAGATACGCAGTATTTT TRBD2 TRBV20-1 NA 15 TRBJ2-3
CATSRTGLAGAPSTGELFF TGTGCCACCAGCAGAACGGGACTAGCGGGGGCCCCGAGCACCGGGGAGCTGTTTTTT TRBD2 TRBV15 NA 19 TRBJ2-2
CSSLTGGYETQYF TGCAGCTCCCTTACGGGGGGCTACGAGACCCAGTACTTC NA TRBV29-1 few 13 TRBJ2-5
CASSLDGMNTEAFF TGCGCCAGCAGCTTGGACGGAATGAACACTGAAGCTTTCTTT NA TRBV5-1 few 14 TRBJ1-1
CSANLVAGARDTQYF TGCAGTGCCAATTTGGTAGCGGGGGCCAGAGATACGCAGTATTTT TRBD2 TRBV20-1 NA 15 TRBJ2-3
CASSYRTSVYNEQFF TGTGCCAGCAGTTACCGGACTAGCGTCTACAATGAGCAGTTCTTC TRBD2 TRBV6-5 NA 15 TRBJ2-1
CASSLALNFQETQYF TGTGCCAGCAGCTTAGCTCTAAACTTCCAAGAGACCCAGTACTTC NA TRBV7-6 NA 15 TRBJ2-5
CASSYRASGISHNEQFF TGTGCCAGCAGCTACCGGGCTAGCGGGATTAGCCACAATGAGCAGTTCTTC TRBD2 TRBV7-3 few 17 TRBJ2-1
CAISDRGRDTGELFF TGTGCCATCAGTGACCGGGGGAGGGACACCGGGGAGCTGTTTTTT TRBD2 TRBV10-3 NA 15 TRBJ2-2
CASSLSSTTEQYF TGTGCCAGCAGCCTATCTAGTACTACGGAGCAGTACTTC NA TRBV7-7 NA 13 TRBJ2-7
CASPSSNEQFF TGCGCCAGCCCCTCGAGCAATGAGCAGTTCTTC NA TRBV10-2 few 11 TRBJ2-1
CATSDPGGPNTGELFF TGTGCCACCAGTGATCCAGGGGGACCTAACACCGGGGAGCTGTTTTTT TRBD1 TRBV24-1 once 16 TRBJ2-2
CSVAAAGVGYF TGCAGCGTTGCCGCGGCGGGGGTCGGGTACTTC TRBD2 TRBV29-1 NA 11 TRBJ2-5
CASSLSTGYNEQFF TGTGCCAGCAGTCTTTCTACGGGGTACAATGAGCAGTTCTTC NA TRBV12-3/TRBV12-4 many 14 TRBJ2-1
CASSVASSGFYEQYF TGTGCCAGCAGCGTAGCTTCTAGTGGGTTCTACGAGCAGTACTTC NA TRBV9 NA 15 TRBJ2-7
CASSVDRVNTEAFF TGTGCCAGCAGCGTGGACAGGGTGAACACTGAAGCTTTCTTT TRBD1 TRBV7-9 many 14 TRBJ1-1
CASSLTGSGANVLTF TGTGCCAGCAGTTTAACAGGTTCTGGGGCCAACGTCCTGACTTTC NA TRBV28 many 15 TRBJ2-6
CASSYSTGMGETQYF TGTGCCAGCAGTTACTCGACGGGGATGGGAGAGACCCAGTACTTC NA TRBV6-5 few 15 TRBJ2-5
CAIRPRGTGLVGNTIYF TGTGCCATCAGACCGCGAGGGACAGGGTTAGTGGGGAACACCATATATTTT TRBD1 TRBV10-3 NA 17 TRBJ1-3
CASRRRGGSQPQHF TGTGCCAGCAGACGCAGGGGAGGCAGCCAGCCCCAGCATTTT NA TRBV12-3/TRBV12-4 NA 14 TRBJ1-5
CASSFSIRQGAIHEQYF TGTGCCAGCAGCTTCTCGATTCGACAGGGGGCAATCCACGAGCAGTACTTC TRBD1 TRBV12-3/TRBV12-4 few 17 TRBJ2-7
CASSPGLAKYNEQFF TGTGCCAGCTCACCCGGACTAGCGAAGTACAATGAGCAGTTCTTC TRBD2 TRBV18 few 15 TRBJ2-1
CASSFWASRPNTGELFF TGCGCCAGCAGCTTTTGGGCTAGCCGACCGAACACCGGGGAGCTGTTTTTT NA TRBV5-1 NA 17 TRBJ2-2
CASSPPLYRGPFYVLTF TGTGCCAGCAGCCCCCCTCTGTACAGGGGTCCCTTCTACGTCCTGACTTTC TRBD1 TRBV7-9 NA 17 TRBJ2-6
CASSYTTRGSPLHF TGTGCCAGCAGTTATACCACCAGGGGTTCACCCCTCCACTTT NA TRBV6-5 many 14 TRBJ1-6
CASSPTDRERVYEQYF TGTGCCAGCAGCCCGACCGACAGGGAGCGGGTTTACGAGCAGTACTTC NA TRBV7-9 NA 16 TRBJ2-7
CASSVWTGESYNEQFF TGTGCCAGCAGTGTATGGACAGGGGAATCCTACAATGAGCAGTTCTTC TRBD1 TRBV2 NA 16 TRBJ2-1
CASSLGLGRTGELFF TGTGCCAGCAGTTTAGGCCTGGGACGGACCGGGGAGCTGTTTTTT NA TRBV12-3/TRBV12-4 many 15 TRBJ2-2
CASSLGQDYYGYTF TGTGCCAGCAGCCTGGGACAGGATTACTATGGCTACACCTTC TRBD1 TRBV6-1 NA 14 TRBJ1-2
CASSSNTEAFF TGCGCCAGCAGCTCGAACACTGAAGCTTTCTTT NA TRBV5-1 many 11 TRBJ1-1
CASSNSPGRQETQYF TGTGCCAGCAGTAACAGCCCGGGGCGACAAGAGACCCAGTACTTC NA TRBV6-5 few 15 TRBJ2-5
CASSYTGEANYGYTF TGTGCCAGCAGTTATACAGGGGAGGCTAACTATGGCTACACCTTC TRBD1 TRBV6-5 NA 15 TRBJ1-2
CASSYTGGPLYEQYF TGTGCCAGCAGTTACACCGGCGGGCCACTCTACGAGCAGTACTTC NA TRBV6-5 NA 15 TRBJ2-7
CASSLVGNIQYF TGTGCCAGCAGCTTGGTGGGAAACATTCAGTACTTC NA TRBV5-6 NA 12 TRBJ2-4
CVSSATGGAGREQYF TGTGTCAGCAGCGCGACAGGGGGCGCAGGGAGGGAGCAGTACTTC TRBD1 TRBV5-5 NA 15 TRBJ2-7
CASSLLSTAQFYQETQYF TGTGCCAGCAGCTTGCTTAGTACAGCGCAGTTCTACCAAGAGACCCAGTACTTC NA TRBV7-3 NA 18 TRBJ2-5
CASSFGLAGLETQYF TGTGCCAGCAGCTTCGGACTAGCGGGGCTTGAGACCCAGTACTTC TRBD2 TRBV7-2 NA 15 TRBJ2-5
CATSQNDLGGYTF TGTGCCACCAGTCAGAATGACTTGGGTGGCTACACCTTC NA TRBV15 NA 13 TRBJ1-2
CASSYPSMWGLGQFF TGTGCCAGCAGTTACCCAAGCATGTGGGGCCTCGGGCAGTTCTTC NA TRBV6-2/TRBV6-3 few 15 TRBJ2-1
CATSARGQGKDYEQYF TGTGCCACCAGTGCCCGGGGACAGGGAAAGGATTACGAGCAGTACTTC TRBD1 TRBV24-1 NA 16 TRBJ2-7
CASSIRQAQETQYF TGCGCCAGCAGCATCCGGCAGGCCCAAGAGACCCAGTACTTC NA TRBV5-1 NA 14 TRBJ2-5
CASGRPGTGLRPQHF TGTGCTAGTGGTCGCCCAGGGACGGGGCTCCGGCCCCAGCATTTT NA TRBV12-5 few 15 TRBJ1-5